This TCR beta chain was retrieved from a study of cytomegalovirus exposure and HLA in healthy donors. Study-wide points: For most subjects, TCR beta sequences were reported to predict HLA-A and HLA-B alleles with accuracy.

It was with 60 Vbeta and 13 Jbeta primers that the PCR ran. Assay used: immunoSEQ multiplex PCR; TCRdb lists only in-frame clones, some missing. The table shows 150,000 to 200,000 clones, with 65% to 70% occurring only once. V dropped 2 bases and J dropped 5; count of bases not matched to a gene: 4. Germline CDR1 is MNHEY and CDR2 is SMNVEV (reference sequence). The CDR3 contains 15 residues. Each donor was healthy, and each was a bone marrow donor. Details on this clone: Its target is unknown.

The chain is built from TRBV27 and TRBJ2-1, with 9 bases identical to TRBD2. The specimen sequenced was PBMCs. The sequence was obtained from a woman aged 18-29 years in good health and CMV-seropositive. The CDR3 is CASSLALAGDNEQFF. Written as DNA, the CDR3 is TGTGCCAGCAGTTTAGCGTTAGCGGGAGACAATGAGCAGTTCTTC.